This TCR beta chain comes out of a study of blood T cell repertoires in COVID-19. For the study at large: The origin of the acute and convalescent COVID-19 samples was the United States, Italy and Spain. T cells, B-cell-depleted T cells, or PBMCs supplied cDNA or gDNA.

Per the original data handling: Estimation of nucleated cell counts relied on the amplification of reference gene primers. Libraries were prepared by immunoSEQ multiplex PCR; TCRdb keeps only in-frame clonotypes and omits some of them. V and J calls and clone size are those listed in that table; D and trimming were worked out from the DNA. Of roughly 230,000 clones listed, roughly 85% were seen once; the top ten hold about 0.93%. The germline V gene encodes CDR1 SGHVS and CDR2 FNYEAQ. The CDR3 runs 15 residues. Trimming removed 5 bases at V and 7 bases at J, with 15 bases between. The TCR was taken from a man in his forties or fifties with acute or convalescent COVID-19. This chain joins TRBV7-6 and TRBJ1-6, with D perhaps matching TRBD1 (5 bases). The sample taken for sequencing was peripheral blood. CDR3 region: CASSPTTDRNSPLHF. The CDR3 coding sequence is TGTGCCAGCAGCCCCACCACCGACAGAAATTCACCCCTCCACTTT.